The next 31 T cell receptor beta chains were all read from a single sample in a study of cytomegalovirus exposure and HLA in healthy donors. Researchers ran the PCR with 60 Vbeta and 13 Jbeta primers. Generated by immunoSEQ multiplex PCR, the TCRdb table keeps only in-frame clones and is missing some. This table holds 100,000 to 150,000 clones. The source material was PBMCs. The receptor source for this set is a man in his thirties or forties in good health and CMV-seronegative.

The genes are TRBV10-3 and TRBJ2-5; D ambiguous. The CDR3 extends over 11 amino acids. The V gene lost 8 bases and the J gene lost 5 bases, with 9 bases spanning the gap. Germline V gene data show CDR1 as ENHRY and CDR2 as SYGVKD. CDR3 sequence: CAIGPAETQYF. The CDR3 region has the DNA TGTGCCATCGGGCCGGCGGAGACCCAGTACTTC.

The chain joins TRBV10-3 to TRBJ1-4, with TRBD1 as a possible D gene (5 bases). Trimming removed 0 bases from V and 2 bases from J, with 7 bases in between. The CDR3 extends over 15 amino acids. Germline CDR1 reads ENHRY; CDR2 reads SYGVKD. Here the CDR3 DNA reads TGTGCCATCAGTGAGTCGGGGGGTACTAATGAAAAACTGTTTTTT. It specifies CAISESGGTNEKLFF.

In DNA, the CDR3 is TGTGCCAGCAGCCCTGACGGGAATAGCAATCAGCCCCAGCATTTT. Encoded protein: CASSPDGNSNQPQHF. J is TRBJ1-5 and V is TRBV6-1, with no clear D. V shed 6 bases and J shed 0 bases, with 12 bases lying between them. Germline CDR1 is MNHNS and CDR2 is SASEGT. The CDR3 loop spans 15 amino acids.

CDR3 region: CASSYYRAYEAFF. In nucleotides, the CDR3 is TGTGCCAGCAGTTACTACAGGGCCTATGAAGCTTTCTTT. The chain is built from TRBV6-5 and TRBJ1-1; tentative D call: TRBD1 (6 bases). Germline assignment: CDR1 MNHEY and CDR2 SVGAGI. V shed 1 base and J shed 7 bases, with 10 bases lying between them. This CDR3 region has 13 residues.

The rearrangement joins TRBV27 to TRBJ1-2, with D perhaps matching TRBD1 (6 bases). Germline V gene data show CDR1 as MNHEY and CDR2 as SMNVEV (reference sequence). V was shortened by 2 bases and J by 7 bases, with 17 bases between the two germline ends. This CDR3 has 15 residues. This chain's CDR3 is CASSLAGAVAGGYTF. Written as DNA, the CDR3 is TGTGCCAGCAGTTTAGCAGGGGCCGTGGCTGGTGGCTACACCTTC.

The chain links TRBV18 to TRBJ2-7, with a weak D call TRBD2 (6 bases). The CDR3 extends over 15 amino acids. V was trimmed by 0 bases and J by 0 bases, leaving 9 bases between them. CDR1 and CDR2 (germline): KGHSH, LQKENI. The CDR3 protein is CASSPPRRDSYEQYF. CDR3 DNA: TGTGCCAGCTCACCACCAAGGCGGGACTCCTACGAGCAGTACTTC.

The chain uses TRBV19 and TRBJ2-7; 7 nucleotides agree with TRBD2. V shed 4 bases, J shed 2 bases, and the junction held 11 bases outside the gene matches. Germline V lookup: CDR1 LNHDA, CDR2 SQIVND (reference sequence). CDR3 length: 16 residues. The CDR3 coding sequence is TGTGCCAGTAGTAACCCCGGGACTACTGACGCCTACGAGCAGTACTTC. It yields the protein CASSNPGTTDAYEQYF.

The chain links TRBV10-3 to TRBJ1-3; tentatively, D is TRBD1 (5 bases). The V gene lost 3 bases and the J gene lost 2 bases, with 14 bases spanning the gap. Germline CDR1 reads ENHRY; CDR2 reads SYGVKD. The CDR3 has 16 amino acids. The CDR3 loop reads CAISDSRGEAGNTIYF. The CDR3 coding sequence is TGTGCCATCAGTGATAGTAGAGGGGAGGCTGGAAACACCATATATTTT.

About this clone itself: In the same sample, other DNA sequences code for this CDR3. The chain joins TRBV29-1 to TRBJ2-7; the match to TRBD2 covers 10 bases. Germline V gives CDR1 SQVTM, CDR2 ANQGSEA. V shed 0 bases and J 4 bases; nucleotides not matched to a gene: 9. The CDR3 has 16 amino acids. CDR3 sequence reads: CSVEDRLAGGPYEQYF. The CDR3 DNA reads TGCAGCGTTGAAGATCGATTAGCGGGAGGACCATACGAGCAGTACTTC.

The chain links TRBV19 to TRBJ2-2, with TRBD2 matching over 13 bases. The J segment lost 3 bases and the V segment lost 5 bases, leaving 15 bases of the junction unmatched. The germline V gene has CDR1 LNHDA and CDR2 SQIVND (reference sequence). The CDR3 sequence is 20 residues long. CDR3 sequence: CASSDSDRTSGRMDTGELFF. The CDR3 bases are TGTGCCAGTAGTGATTCCGACCGGACTAGCGGGAGAATGGACACCGGGGAGCTGTTTTTT.

This chain joins TRBV5-6 and TRBJ2-1, with TRBD2 matching over 14 bases. CDR3 length: 17 residues. V lost 2 bases, J lost 4 bases, and 5 bases stayed unmatched. CDR1 is SGHDT and CDR2 is YYEEEE in the germline V gene. As DNA, the CDR3 is TGTGCCAGCAGCTTTGGACTAGCGGGAGGACTATACAATGAGCAGTTCTTC. Its translation is CASSFGLAGGLYNEQFF.

The rearrangement uses TRBV2 and TRBJ1-3, with TRBD1 matching 7 bases. Unmatched junction bases numbered 5, after V lost 6 bases and J lost 3 bases. The CDR3 extends over 14 amino acids. Germline CDR1 reads SNHLY; CDR2 reads FYNNEI. CDR3 amino acids: CASSETGFGNTIYF. In DNA, the CDR3 is TGTGCCAGCAGCGAGACAGGGTTTGGAAACACCATATATTTT.

The chain joins TRBV7-3 to TRBJ1-1; tentatively, D is TRBD1 (5 bases). Germline CDR1 SGHTA, CDR2 FQGTGA. Trimming left V 5 bases short and J 7 bases short, with 17 bases between. The CDR3 runs to 14 residues. CDR3 coding DNA: TGTGCCAGCAGCCCACCTAATCAGGGAATTGAAGCTTTCTTT. As protein: CASSPPNQGIEAFF. Combining the CDR3 with reference TRBV7-3 and TRBJ1-1 gives the whole variable domain GAGVSQTPSNKVTEKGKYVELRCDPISGHTALYWYRQSLGQGPEFLIYFQGTGAADDSGLPNDRFFAVRPEGSVSTLKIQRTERGDSAVYLCASSPPNQGIEAFFGQGTRLTVV.

V gene TRBV30 combines with J gene TRBJ1-4, with 7 bases matching TRBD1. Germline lookup yields CDR1 GTSNPN and CDR2 SVGIG (reference sequence). The trim removed 3 bases at V and 8 bases at J, leaving 3 bases unmatched. The CDR3 is 12 residues long. CDR3 in amino acids: CAWSPQGEKLFF. CDR3 in DNA: TGTGCCTGGAGCCCACAGGGGGAAAAACTGTTTTTT.

The chain recombines TRBV2 with TRBJ1-1; D remains ambiguous. Trimming took off 9 bases at V and 0 bases at J, with 14 bases between the two ends. The CDR3 length is 14 residues. Germline loops: CDR1 SNHLY, CDR2 FYNNEI. In DNA, the CDR3 is TGTGCCAGTCAACAGCCACACCTGAACACTGAAGCTTTCTTT. It specifies CASQQPHLNTEAFF.

The chain links TRBV6-1 to TRBJ1-4; TRBD1 might be the D (5 bases). From germline, CDR1 is MNHNS and CDR2 SASEGT. The V end lost 2 bases, the J end lost 0 bases, and 13 bases lay between the germline ends. The CDR3 length is 17 residues. CDR3 protein: CASSEWRGSSTNEKLFF. The CDR3 nucleotides read TGTGCCAGCAGTGAATGGCGGGGGTCCTCAACTAATGAAAAACTGTTTTTT.

The chain recombines TRBV19 with TRBJ1-1; D might be TRBD1 (6 bases). Germline-derived CDR1 and CDR2 are LNHDA and SQIVND (reference sequence). This CDR3 comprises 14 residues. V lost 5 bases to trimming and J lost 5 bases, with 15 bases between them. CDR3 sequence: CASSHRVVGTEAFF. The CDR3 coding sequence is TGTGCCAGTAGTCACAGGGTCGTGGGTACTGAAGCTTTCTTT.

CDR3 DNA: TGTGCCAGCAGGGGGCCTGGCTATGGCTACACCTTC. As protein: CASRGPGYGYTF. This chain uses TRBV28 with TRBJ1-2, with D possibly being TRBD1 (5 bases). The CDR3 consists of 12 residues. From germline, CDR1 is MDHEN and CDR2 SYDVKM. The V end was cut by 6 bases, the J end by 4 bases, with 9 bases between.

This sequence joins TRBV18 and TRBJ2-3; TRBD2 might be the D (6 bases). The CDR3 is 14 amino acids. CDR1 is KGHSH, CDR2 LQKENI, per germline. Trimming took off 4 bases at V and 1 base at J, with 9 bases between the two ends. The CDR3 loop is CASSRGVGTDTQYF. The CDR3 coding sequence is TGTGCCAGCTCACGGGGGGTTGGCACAGATACGCAGTATTTT.

A word on this clone: The junction shows a germline mismatch at one end, possibly a read error. CDR3 sequence (DNA): TGTGCCTGGATTAAGGGAACGAACACCGGGGAGCTGGTTTTT. Protein sequence: CAWIKGTNTGELVF. The chain has TRBV30 and TRBJ2-2; D is possibly TRBD2 (5 bases). The CDR3 loop spans 14 amino acids. Germline loops: CDR1 GTSNPN, CDR2 SVGIG (reference sequence).

The chain uses TRBV30 and TRBJ1-2; D is perhaps TRBD1 (5 bases). Germline assignment: CDR1 GTSNPN and CDR2 SVGIG (reference sequence). V lost 4 bases and J lost 7, with 16 bases in between. The CDR3 extends over 13 amino acids. The CDR3, as DNA: TGTGCCTGGACCCCCTCGGGGGGTAGTGGCTACACCTTC. Its protein is CAWTPSGGSGYTF.

The chain combines TRBV10-2 with TRBJ1-5; D call uncertain. CDR1 WSHSY and CDR2 SAAADI come from the germline V gene. This CDR3 comprises 14 residues. V lost 4 bases and J lost 0, with 7 bases in between. The CDR3 sequence is CASSGPGSNQPQHF. CDR3 DNA sequence: TGCGCCAGCAGTGGGCCAGGTAGCAATCAGCCCCAGCATTTT.

V and J are TRBV5-6 and TRBJ1-6, with D uncertain. The germline V gene has CDR1 SGHDT and CDR2 YYEEEE. The CDR3 loop spans 15 amino acids. V lost 0 bases, J lost 7 bases, and 11 bases lay in between. CDR3 nucleotide sequence: TGTGCCAGCAGCTTGGGACGGGGTCGGAATTCACCCCTCCACTTT. It specifies CASSLGRGRNSPLHF.

The chain combines TRBV27 with TRBJ2-2; possible D gene TRBD2, 6 bases. CDR3 length: 14 amino acids. CDR1 and CDR2 from the germline V gene are MNHEY and SMNVEV (reference sequence). Between the trimmed V and J ends, which lost 1 base and 7 bases, there was a span of 10 bases. CDR3 sequence (DNA): TGTGCCAGCAGTTTATTTATGGGAGGCGGGGAGCTGTTTTTT. As protein: CASSLFMGGGELFF.

The chain joins TRBV6-6 to TRBJ2-7, with 9 positions matching TRBD2. The CDR3 runs to 15 residues. CDR1 MNHNY and CDR2 SVGAGI come from the germline V gene (reference sequence). J was trimmed by 2 bases and V by 6 bases; bases with no gene match: 8. The chain's CDR3 is CASRSLAGNTYEQYF. In DNA, the CDR3 is TGTGCCAGCAGATCACTAGCGGGCAATACCTACGAGCAGTACTTC.

The rearrangement joins TRBV14 to TRBJ2-7, with 8 bases matching TRBD1. The V gene's germline CDR1 is SGHDN and CDR2 FVKESK. The CDR3 has 13 amino acids. With V trimmed by 4 bases and J by 8 bases, 7 bases remained unmatched. CDR3 DNA: TGTGCCAGCAGCCCAAATCGACAGGGGAAGCAGTACTTC. Translating gives CASSPNRQGKQYF.

The chain links TRBV5-4 to TRBJ2-2; a possible D gene is TRBD1 (6 bases). This CDR3 has 17 amino acids. Germline V lookup: CDR1 SGHNT, CDR2 YYREEE (reference sequence). V was clipped by 4 bases and J by 0 bases, with 16 bases between them. The CDR3 region is CASSLPGHRANTGELFF. CDR3 sequence (DNA): TGTGCCAGCAGCCTCCCGGGACACCGTGCGAACACCGGGGAGCTGTTTTTT.

The rearrangement uses TRBV7-2 and TRBJ1-1; D might be TRBD1 (5 bases). The CDR3 covers 13 residues. CDR1 is SGHTA, CDR2 FQGNSA, per germline. V was trimmed by 5 bases and J by 5 bases, leaving 12 bases between them. The CDR3 DNA sequence: TGTGCCAGCAGCGGCGGGGGGAGAACTGAAGCTTTCTTT. Translated: CASSGGGRTEAFF.

The V call is TRBV6-5, the J call TRBJ1-2, with 8 bases matching TRBD1. V lost 6 bases to trimming and J lost 3 bases; unmatched junction nucleotides: 3. The germline gives CDR1 MNHEY, CDR2 SVGAGI. CDR3 length: 13 residues. This chain's CDR3 is CASSLTGDYGYTF. As DNA, the CDR3 is TGTGCCAGCAGCCTGACAGGGGACTATGGCTACACCTTC.

The rearrangement joins TRBV5-1 to TRBJ1-2, with 7 bases matching TRBD1. Per the germline V gene, CDR1 is SGHRS and CDR2 is YFSETQ. J was trimmed by 2 bases and V by 4 bases; bases with no gene match: 8. The CDR3 extends over 15 amino acids. The CDR3 is CASSPRQGHNYGYTF. CDR3 bases: TGCGCCAGCAGCCCCCGACAGGGACACAACTATGGCTACACCTTC.

The chain recombines TRBV6-5 with TRBJ2-5; weak D call: TRBD2 (6 bases). V was cut by 1 base and J by 1 base, with 10 bases left in between. Germline lookup yields CDR1 MNHEY and CDR2 SVGAGI. The CDR3 loop spans 15 amino acids. The CDR3: CASSYWGVSQETQYF. As DNA, the CDR3 is TGTGCCAGCAGTTACTGGGGGGTCTCCCAAGAGACCCAGTACTTC.